This T cell receptor (beta chain) was identified during a study of shared clonotypes between healthy human individuals. Study results and limitations: Naive subsets usually exceeded memory subsets in estimated richness. Sequencing depth was a factor that was expected to affect clonotype sharing among donors.

Memory CD4+ cells were the fraction left after CD45RA+ naive selection. Sequenced by immunoSEQ multiplex PCR; TCRdb stores in-frame clones only, minus some. Of hundreds of thousands of clones listed, 60% to 75% are singletons. Germline values: CDR1 MDHEN, CDR2 SYDVKM. CDR3 size: 17 residues. About this clone: The antigen remains unidentified.

Sequencing was performed on memory CD4+ T cells sorted from blood. Described subset: CD45RA-negative fraction. The chain has TRBV28 and TRBJ1-5; D possibly corresponds to TRBD1 (6 bases). This clonotype was obtained from a woman aged 25 to 39 in good health. The CDR3 DNA follows: TGTACCACGCGTACGTTTTTAGGGGGGTATAGCAATCAGCCCCAGCATTTT. Translating it yields CTTRTFLGGYSNQPQHF.